Listed here are 9 T cell receptor beta chains from one sample, sequenced in a study of human thymus T cells. Thymus tissue for the work was resected from patients undergoing corrective heart surgery. Using immunoSEQ multiplex PCR, the repertoire was profiled, and TCRdb retains in-frame clones only, with some absent. The table shows around 130,000 clones, with just under 95% occurring only once. Sequencing was carried out using thymus tissue. Source of these receptors: a boy under two years old with a congenital heart defect but otherwise immunologically healthy.

The rearrangement joins TRBV27 to TRBJ2-4, with 11 bases aligning to TRBD2. The CDR3 totals 19 residues. The germline CDR1 and CDR2 sequences are MNHEY and SMNVEV (reference sequence). With 3 bases clipped from V and 6 bases from J, the junction kept 16 bases outside the gene matches. As DNA, the CDR3 is TGTGCCAGCAGTTTGGGGATAGCGGGGGGGCAGCCTGATCGAAACATTCAGTACTTC. It specifies CASSLGIAGGQPDRNIQYF.

The rearrangement uses TRBV28 and TRBJ2-5, with D possibly TRBD2 on 6 matching bases. The CDR3 loop spans 15 amino acids. V shed 6 bases and J shed 4 bases, with 18 bases lying between them. Germline loops: CDR1 MDHEN, CDR2 SYDVKM. Here the CDR3 reads CASSTSGGVGETQYF. The CDR3 nucleotides read TGTGCCAGCAGCACCTCGGGCGGGGTTGGAGAGACCCAGTACTTC.

This clone was counted a few times. J is TRBJ1-1 and V is TRBV6-1; TRBD1 is a possible D gene (6 bases). Germline CDR1 is MNHNS and CDR2 is SASEGT. The CDR3 covers 13 residues. The V and J ends lost 8 bases and 7 bases respectively, with 17 bases between them. The chain's CDR3 is CASLDWGASEAFF. CDR3 nucleotide sequence: TGTGCCAGCCTCGATTGGGGGGCCAGTGAAGCTTTCTTT.

The chain combines TRBV12-5 with TRBJ1-2, with D perhaps TRBD1 (6 bases). Germline CDR1 and CDR2: LGHNT and FRNRAP. The CDR3 has 15 residues. Trimming left V 5 bases short and J 4 bases short, with 17 bases between. The CDR3 DNA reads as TGTGCTAGTGGTCCAACTCAGGGGAGGGGCTATGGCTACACCTTC. It is translated as CASGPTQGRGYGYTF.

The V call is TRBV7-7, the J call TRBJ2-2, with 8 bases aligning to TRBD1. Germline loops: CDR1 SSHAT, CDR2 FNYEAQ (reference sequence). The CDR3 runs 15 residues. CDR3 DNA: TGTGCTAGCTCCGCCGGGACAGGAAACACCGGGGAGCTGTTTTTT. Translating gives CASSAGTGNTGELFF.

The V gene is TRBV7-2, the J gene TRBJ2-5; D might be TRBD2 (5 bases). The V gene lost 1 base and the J gene lost 9 bases, with 6 bases spanning the gap. CDR1 and CDR2 from the germline V gene are SGHTA and FQGNSA. This CDR3 is 11 amino acids long. The CDR3 nucleotides are TGTGCCAGCAGCTTAGGGGAGCCCCAGTACTTC. Translation gives CASSLGEPQYF.

V and J are TRBV12-2 and TRBJ2-2; TRBD1 is taken as the D call from the table, unchecked against the DNA. TRBV12-2 counts as a pseudogene. The CDR3 is made up of 14 amino acids. CDR3: CASPQGGKTGELFF. CDR3 bases: TGTGCAAGTCCCCAGGGGGGAAAAACCGGGGAGCTGTTTTTT.

This chain joins TRBV7-2 and TRBJ2-1, with no clear D. Trimming pared 5 bases from V and 9 bases from J, leaving 11 bases between. In germline, CDR1 is SGHTA, CDR2 FQGNSA. This CDR3 is 12 amino acids long. The CDR3 sequence: CASSAVGAEQFF. CDR3 in DNA: TGTGCCAGCAGCGCTGTGGGTGCTGAGCAGTTCTTC.

This clone was seen only once. The gene calls are TRBV15 and TRBJ2-3; 9 nucleotides align to TRBD1. This CDR3 has 16 residues. The germline gives CDR1 LNHNV, CDR2 YYDKDF (reference sequence). Germline trimming cut 0 bases from V and 4 bases from J; bases unmatched to any gene: 5. The CDR3 DNA follows: TGTGCCACCAGCAGAGATCCGACAGGGGGGTCAGATACGCAGTATTTT. It codes for CATSRDPTGGSDTQYF.